The 25 T cell receptor beta chains below all came from one sample that was sequenced in a study of cytomegalovirus exposure and HLA in healthy donors. PCR amplification relied on 60 Vbeta primers (plus 13 Jbeta primers). Only in-frame clones appear in the TCRdb table, and some are missing; sequencing was by immunoSEQ multiplex PCR. This table holds about 160,000 clones, roughly 87% found once. Sequenced: PBMCs. These receptors were obtained from a man aged 45-65 years in good health and CMV-seropositive.

The J gene is TRBJ2-7, the V gene TRBV11-1; D is perhaps TRBD2 (6 bases). CDR3 length equals 13 residues. Germline V CDR1 and CDR2: SGHAT, FQDESV (reference sequence). V was clipped by 3 bases and J by 2 bases, with 8 bases between them. The CDR3 region is CASSFGRTYEQYF. The CDR3 DNA reads TGTGCCAGCAGCTTTGGGAGGACCTACGAGCAGTACTTC.

J is TRBJ2-3 and V is TRBV13; TRBD2 might be the D (5 bases). The ends were cut back, 0 bases at V and 2 bases at J, with 9 bases in the middle. The CDR3 covers 15 residues. Germline values: CDR1 PRHDT, CDR2 FYEKMQ (reference sequence). CDR3 sequence: CASSLGERDTDTQYF. Here the CDR3 DNA reads TGTGCCAGCAGCTTAGGGGAGAGGGACACAGATACGCAGTATTTT.

The V call is TRBV7-2, the J call TRBJ2-3, with 12 positions matching TRBD2. Looked up from germline, CDR1 is SGHTA and CDR2 is FQGNSA. Trimming took 5 bases from V and 1 from J; bases not matched to a gene: 4. The CDR3 consists of 16 residues. This CDR3 reads CASSKRLAGGTDTQYF. CDR3 nucleotide sequence: TGTGCCAGCAGCAAACGACTAGCGGGGGGCACAGATACGCAGTATTTT.

This sequence joins TRBV19 and TRBJ2-3; possible D gene TRBD2, 6 bases. Germline CDR1 is LNHDA and CDR2 is SQIVND (reference sequence). The CDR3 has 15 amino acids. Trimming removed 0 bases from V and 0 bases from J, with 7 bases in between. CDR3 residues: CASSIEGTSTDTQYF. CDR3 nucleotides: TGTGCCAGTAGTATAGAAGGGACTAGCACAGATACGCAGTATTTT.

The gene calls are TRBV9 and TRBJ2-2; 8 bases agree with TRBD1. Germline V gene sequence: CDR1 SGDLS, CDR2 YYNGEE. V lost 2 bases and J lost 4; bases outside the gene matches: 4. The CDR3 length is 15 residues. CDR3: CASSVQGAGTGELFF. In DNA form, the CDR3 reads TGTGCCAGCAGCGTTCAGGGGGCGGGCACCGGGGAGCTGTTTTTT.

The rearrangement links TRBV7-2 to TRBJ2-1, with TRBD1 identical over 8 bases. This CDR3 spans 19 amino acids. V trimming: 4 bases; J trimming: 0 bases; junction bases outside the gene matches: 14. Looked up from germline, CDR1 is SGHTA and CDR2 is FQGNSA. CDR3 sequence reads: CASSSPTNGRGPSYNEQFF. In DNA, the CDR3 is TGTGCCAGCAGCTCCCCGACCAATGGCAGGGGGCCCTCCTACAATGAGCAGTTCTTC.

The rearrangement uses TRBV30 and TRBJ1-6; a weak D match, TRBD1 (6 bases). The CDR3 runs 14 residues. Trimming cost V 1 base and J 14 bases, with 18 bases left between them. CDR1 and CDR2 (germline): GTSNPN, SVGIG (reference sequence). The CDR3 coding sequence is TGTGCCTGGAGTGCCCCCAGGCCTGGGGGCACCCTCCACTTT. It yields the protein CAWSAPRPGGTLHF.

The chain joins TRBV19 to TRBJ2-1, with 8 nucleotides matching TRBD1. The CDR3 is made up of 15 amino acids. Trimming at V came to 4 bases and at J to 5 bases, leaving 7 bases not matched to a gene. In germline, CDR1 is LNHDA, CDR2 SQIVND (reference sequence). The CDR3 spells CASSTPGQAHNEQFF. CDR3 in DNA: TGTGCCAGTAGTACTCCGGGACAGGCCCACAATGAGCAGTTCTTC.

The chain couples TRBV5-1 to TRBJ2-2, with D tentatively TRBD1 (7 bases). CDR1 and CDR2 from the germline V gene are SGHRS and YFSETQ. The V end was cut by 7 bases, the J end by 0 bases, with 19 bases between. The CDR3 runs 17 residues. This CDR3 is CASSPYGGGANTGELFF. In nucleotides, the CDR3 is TGCGCCAGCTCACCGTATGGAGGGGGCGCGAACACCGGGGAGCTGTTTTTT.

The chain employs TRBV27 and TRBJ2-3; 8 bases fit TRBD2. Unmatched junction bases numbered 4, after V lost 2 bases and J lost 0 bases. CDR1 MNHEY and CDR2 SMNVEV come from the germline V gene (reference sequence). The CDR3 length is 16 residues. CDR3 in DNA: TGTGCCAGCAGTTTACTAGCGGGCCCTAGCACAGATACGCAGTATTTT. Amino acids: CASSLLAGPSTDTQYF.

The chain joins TRBV6-1 to TRBJ1-5; 8 bases agree with TRBD1. The CDR3 runs 15 residues. Germline lookup yields CDR1 MNHNS and CDR2 SASEGT. Unmatched junction bases numbered 11, after V lost 7 bases and J lost 6 bases. The CDR3 is CASTPDRAGSQPQHF. In nucleotides, the CDR3 is TGTGCCAGCACCCCGGACAGGGCAGGGAGTCAGCCCCAGCATTTT.

The genes are TRBV18 and TRBJ2-6, with D possibly TRBD2 on 5 matching bases. The CDR3 consists of 16 residues. In germline, CDR1 is KGHSH, CDR2 LQKENI. V lost 3 bases and J lost 2, with 11 bases in between. This CDR3 reads CASSPTTGAGANVLTF. DNA for the CDR3: TGTGCCAGCTCACCGACTACCGGGGCTGGGGCCAACGTCCTGACTTTC. Looking up the rest from reference TRBV18 and TRBJ2-6 gives the full variable domain: NAGVMQNPRHLVRRRGQEARLRCSPMKGHSHVYWYRQLPEEGLKFMVYLQKENIIDESGMPKERFSAEFPKEGPSILRIQQVVRGDSAAYFCASSPTTGAGANVLTFGAGSRLTVL.

V usage is TRBV28 and J usage is TRBJ1-2; D remains ambiguous. This CDR3 contains 13 residues. Germline values: CDR1 MDHEN, CDR2 SYDVKM. V lost 4 bases to trimming and J lost 8 bases, with 14 bases between them. CDR3 bases: TGTGCCAGCAGTTCAGACATGGGTTGGGGCTACACCTTC. Translating gives CASSSDMGWGYTF.

The chain has TRBV5-1 and TRBJ2-5, with TRBD1 matching over 9 bases. Trimming cost V 0 bases and J 4 bases; bases outside gene matches: 7. The length of the CDR3 is 16 residues. In germline, CDR1 is SGHRS, CDR2 YFSETQ. The CDR3 nucleotides read TGCGCCAGCAGCTTGGGAACAGGGGGCTCCGGAGAGACCCAGTACTTC. Amino acid sequence: CASSLGTGGSGETQYF.

This clone came up a few times. The chain has TRBV7-7 and TRBJ2-7; 7 bases are a match to TRBD2. In germline, CDR1 is SSHAT, CDR2 FNYEAQ (reference sequence). V gave up 5 bases and J gave up 0 bases; unmatched junction bases: 7. The CDR3 loop spans 15 amino acids. The CDR3, as DNA: TGTGCCAGCAGCCCCGGGGAGGGCAACTCCTACGAGCAGTACTTC. It specifies CASSPGEGNSYEQYF.

The V call is TRBV5-6, the J call TRBJ2-5; 7 nucleotides agree with TRBD1. The DNA end lines up better with TRBJ2-7; the J call may be wrong. The CDR3 contains 15 residues. CDR1 is SGHDT, CDR2 YYEEEE, per germline. CDR3 sequence (DNA): TGTGCCAGCAGCTTGGGACAGGGTGGGGCCTACGAGCAGTACTTC. Translating it yields CASSLGQGGAYEQYF.

This clone was recorded once. The V gene is TRBV6-6, the J gene TRBJ1-1; a possible D gene is TRBD1 (6 bases). The CDR3 contains 11 residues. Germline CDR1 is MNHNY and CDR2 is SVGAGI (reference sequence). V lost 5 bases, J lost 8 bases, and 9 bases lay in between. In DNA form, the CDR3 reads TGTGCCAGCAGTGCGGACAGAGAAGCTTTCTTT. Protein sequence: CASSADREAFF.

The rearrangement uses TRBV28 and TRBJ1-3, with 7 bases that match TRBD1. This CDR3 is 15 amino acids long. V was clipped by 8 bases and J by 3 bases; unmatched bases: 10. Germline lookup yields CDR1 MDHEN and CDR2 SYDVKM. The CDR3 spells CASALSTGSGNTIYF. CDR3 sequence (DNA): TGTGCCAGCGCTCTTTCGACAGGGAGTGGAAACACCATATATTTT.

This rearrangement joins TRBV5-6 to TRBJ1-2; D unclear. The CDR3 consists of 14 residues. CDR1 and CDR2 (germline): SGHDT, YYEEEE. Trimming removed 3 bases at V and 2 bases at J, with 11 bases between. The CDR3 spells CASSSITVNYGYTF. The CDR3 nucleotides read TGTGCCAGCAGCTCAATAACAGTGAACTATGGCTACACCTTC.

The chain is built from TRBV18 and TRBJ1-5; perhaps TRBD1 as D (6 bases). CDR3 length: 14 amino acids. Trimming removed 3 bases from V and 2 bases from J, with 8 bases in between. The germline V gene encodes CDR1 KGHSH and CDR2 LQKENI. This CDR3 is CASSPTGGNQPQHF. CDR3 bases: TGTGCCAGCTCACCGACAGGAGGCAATCAGCCCCAGCATTTT.

The genes are TRBV5-1 and TRBJ2-5; D might be TRBD1 (6 bases). V gave up 1 base and J gave up 5 bases, with 6 bases separating them. Germline V CDR1 and CDR2: SGHRS, YFSETQ. The CDR3 is 12 residues long. The CDR3: CASSLQGETQYF. In DNA form, the CDR3 reads TGCGCCAGCAGCTTGCAGGGGGAGACCCAGTACTTC.

This chain uses TRBV7-3 with TRBJ2-7; 8 positions agree with TRBD2. This CDR3 has 13 amino acids. Trimming took 4 bases from V and 6 from J; bases not matched to a gene: 5. The germline V gene has CDR1 SGHTA and CDR2 FQGTGA. The CDR3 sequence is CASSWTSSGEQYF. CDR3 nucleotides: TGTGCCAGCAGCTGGACTAGCTCGGGCGAGCAGTACTTC.

The V and J genes are TRBV19 and TRBJ2-7; 9 positions agree with TRBD1. Germline V gene sequence: CDR1 LNHDA, CDR2 SQIVND (reference sequence). CDR3 size: 15 residues. V lost 5 bases, J lost 2 bases, and 7 bases stayed unmatched. CDR3 residues: CASSGLQGAAYEQYF. Here the CDR3 DNA reads TGTGCCAGTAGTGGCTTACAGGGGGCAGCCTACGAGCAGTACTTC.

The gene calls are TRBV27 and TRBJ1-5; possible D gene TRBD1, 5 bases. Germline CDR1 is MNHEY and CDR2 is SMNVEV (reference sequence). CDR3 size: 13 residues. With 4 bases removed from V and 2 bases from J, the gap between germline ends came to 6 bases. The CDR3 bases are TGTGCCAGCAGTTGGGGGGGCAATCAGCCCCAGCATTTT. Translation gives CASSWGGNQPQHF.

The V call is TRBV11-3, the J call TRBJ2-1; 16 bases map to TRBD2. CDR3 size: 19 residues. The ends lost 1 base at V and 5 bases at J; junction bases unmatched: 8. The V gene's germline CDR1 is SGHNT and CDR2 YENEEA. CDR3 amino acids: CASSLVGTSGGGKDNEQFF. The CDR3, as DNA: TGTGCCAGCAGCTTAGTCGGGACTAGCGGGGGGGGAAAGGACAATGAGCAGTTCTTC.